This T cell receptor beta chain was profiled in a study of identical twins. Study observations and caveats: Without tracking the same donors, conclusions rested on cross-sectional statistical analysis.

Trimming took 4 bases from V and 9 from J, leaving 13 bases between them. The CDR3 sequence is 14 residues long. TCRdb re-derived calls from the 5' RACE reads in MiXCR, one entry per CDR3 protein. The sample carries approximately 260,000 distinct CDR3 sequences, around 15% recorded once. This clonotype was counted at least ten times. Its antigen is not known. The specimen was memory (CD45RO+) T cells sorted from blood. The receptor was isolated from a woman younger than 30 in good health. V and J are TRBV12-3 or TRBV12-4 and TRBJ1-6; D may be TRBD1 (6 bases). DNA for the CDR3: TGTGCCAGCAGTTCCCTGCTACAGGGTTCACCCCTCCACTTT. It specifies CASSSLLQGSPLHF.